These T cell receptor beta chains were read from a single sample in a study of blood T cells in healthy people across ages. TCRdb re-analysed the 5' RACE reads in MiXCR, keeping a single row per CDR3 protein. The sample yields 650,000 to 1,000,000 distinct CDR3 sequences, more than 35% seen once. The sequenced sample consisted of blood. Receptors originate from a man older than 75 in good health. Each CDR3 is given without its conserved first and last residue. Part of the rows lack a size; the others show once, few, many or a class for expanded clones.

size	V	J	CDR3
few	TRBV29-1	TRBJ2-7	SVEGGASGTTYEQY
many	TRBV7-9	TRBJ2-3	ASSSGDSTDTQY
NA	TRBV7-3	TRBJ2-5	ASSLNPGGSVTQY
NA	TRBV25-1	TRBJ1-2	AGSEVLHGYT
NA	TRBV28	TRBJ2-4	ASSSGTEVNIQY
few	TRBV15	TRBJ2-1	ATSRVTLHNEQF
many	TRBV29-1	TRBJ2-1	SVTGLAGARYNEQF
few	TRBV7-2	TRBJ2-5	ASSPDRWEETQY
NA	TRBV3-1	TRBJ2-1	ASSQDPASGGVNEQF
few	TRBV29-1	TRBJ2-1	SGGVRSHEQF
NA	TRBV4-1	NA	ASSLVGLPETQY
NA	TRBV20-1	TRBJ2-1	SARAPFPETGQF
NA	TRBV4-1	TRBJ2-5	ASSHAYQETQY
few	TRBV25-1	NA	ASSDPGSTSEQY
many	TRBV10-3	TRBJ2-7	AISDLQASYEQY
few	TRBV20-1	TRBJ2-7	SAGRDRGSEQY
NA	TRBV6-5	TRBJ2-7	ASSRAAAISYEQY
NA	TRBV29-1	TRBJ2-5	SVELGRQTQY
NA	TRBV5-6	TRBJ2-7	ASSLLSGQPPAEQY
few	TRBV6-4	TRBJ2-1	ASRPNDRGGYNEQF
NA	TRBV2	TRBJ1-5	ASKTGHQPQH
NA	TRBV7-2	TRBJ1-4	ASSLDGGKLF
NA	TRBV5-1	TRBJ2-7	ASSLDAGVSEQY
NA	TRBV7-2	TRBJ2-1	ASSSGTSGRLQETQF
once	TRBV10-1	NA	ASSTGQLGETQY
many	TRBV7-2	TRBJ2-3	ASSVLGDTQY